The 8 T cell receptor beta chains reported below all come from one sample, sequenced in a study of a mutant IDH1 vaccine in newly diagnosed glioma. Time point in this sample: week 23, last vaccination. Each dose of the vaccine consisted of 300 ug of mutant IDH1 20-mer peptide, with topical imiquimod. The method was immunoSEQ multiplex PCR; TCRdb's version includes in-frame clones alone and lacks a portion of them. The table shows tens of thousands of clones, with 80% to 95% occurring only once. No cognate antigen is known for these TCRs. The sequences come from PBMCs, collected from a glioma patient whose treatment included an IDH1 peptide vaccine. The origin of the receptors is a man over 45 with glioma.

This clone has a single count. This chain links TRBV29-1 with TRBJ2-3; possibly TRBD2 for D (7 bases). This CDR3 comprises 15 residues. V dropped 7 bases and J dropped 0 bases, with 17 bases sitting between them. The germline V gene encodes CDR1 SQVTM and CDR2 ANQGSEA. The CDR3 DNA reads TGCAGCGGGATGTGGGGGGGCCGGAGCACAGATACGCAGTATTTT. It translates to CSGMWGGRSTDTQYF.

The CDR3 region has the DNA TGTGCCAGCACCCTAATACAGAACACCGGGGAGCTGTTTTTT. It codes for CASTLIQNTGELFF. The chain joins TRBV6-6 to TRBJ2-2; D not certain. There are 14 residues in the CDR3. Germline CDR1 reads MNHNY; CDR2 reads SVGAGI (reference sequence). The V and J ends lost 7 bases and 1 base respectively, with 10 bases between them.

This sequence joins TRBV6-5 and TRBJ1-5; 9 nucleotides match TRBD1. V dropped 6 bases and J dropped 6; count of bases not matched to a gene: 6. The CDR3 is 14 amino acids. Germline V gene sequence: CDR1 MNHEY, CDR2 SVGAGI. The CDR3 loop reads CASRSGTGSQPQHF. The CDR3, as DNA: TGTGCCAGCAGGAGCGGGACAGGGTCTCAGCCCCAGCATTTT.

The chain is built from TRBV5-6 and TRBJ1-6; 7 bases match TRBD1. This CDR3 has 16 residues. Germline CDR1 and CDR2: SGHDT and YYEEEE. J was trimmed by 7 bases and V by 2 bases; bases with no gene match: 9. The CDR3 sequence: CASSFLGTVLNSPLHF. CDR3 sequence (DNA): TGTGCCAGCAGCTTTCTCGGGACAGTACTAAATTCACCCCTCCACTTT. Looking up the rest from reference TRBV5-6 and TRBJ1-6 gives the full variable domain: DAGVTQSPTHLIKTRGQQVTLRCSPKSGHDTVSWYQQALGQGPQFIFQYYEEEERQRGNFPDRFSGHQFPNYSSELNVNALLLGDSALYLCASSFLGTVLNSPLHFGNGTRLTVT.

The chain couples TRBV6-5 to TRBJ1-4; D unresolved. The V gene lost 4 bases and the J gene lost 4 bases, with 4 bases spanning the gap. The CDR3 runs to 12 residues. Germline loops: CDR1 MNHEY, CDR2 SVGAGI. CDR3 nucleotide sequence: TGTGCCAGCAGTTTGAGTAATGAAAAACTGTTTTTT. It yields the protein CASSLSNEKLFF.

The chain is built from TRBV4-1 and TRBJ2-7; D is perhaps TRBD2 (6 bases). The V and J ends lost 1 base and 4 bases respectively, with 14 bases between them. Germline V lookup: CDR1 MGHRA, CDR2 YSYEKL. The CDR3 is made up of 15 amino acids. The CDR3 loop reads CASSQVLGTRYEQYF. CDR3 nucleotides: TGCGCCAGCAGCCAAGTTCTCGGGACTCGGTACGAGCAGTACTTC.

The genes are TRBV4-3 and TRBJ2-5; 14 nucleotides line up with TRBD2. V lost 4 bases to trimming and J lost 5 bases; unmatched junction nucleotides: 3. Germline CDR1 and CDR2: LGHNA and YSLEER. The CDR3 runs to 15 residues. Here the CDR3 reads CASSRRTSGGETQYF. Here the CDR3 DNA reads TGCGCCAGCAGCCGCCGGACTAGCGGGGGGGAGACCCAGTACTTC.

CDR3 sequence reads: CASSSMTGYNEQFF. CDR3 bases: TGTGCCAGCAGCTCGATGACAGGCTACAATGAGCAGTTCTTC. The rearrangement links TRBV5-6 to TRBJ2-1; TRBD1 is a possible D gene (6 bases). Germline-derived CDR1 and CDR2 are SGHDT and YYEEEE. The V gene lost 3 bases and the J gene lost 3 bases, with 10 bases spanning the gap. This CDR3 has 14 residues.